This entry lists 5 T cell receptor beta chains sequenced from one sample in a study of Graves' ophthalmopathy and Graves' hyperthyroidism. Amplified TCR beta CDR3 regions were obtained using RNA transcripts as template. The library came from an HTBI-primed first-round RT-PCR and a second-round multiplex PCR. TCRdb re-derived calls from the multiplex PCR reads in MiXCR, one entry per CDR3 protein. The sample includes about 740,000 distinct CDR3 sequences, 35% to 50% seen only once; the top ten take 40% to 45%. Sequenced input: peripheral blood. The receptors shown here come from an adult man with Graves' ophthalmopathy.

This clonotype was counted many times. The chain employs TRBV25-1 and TRBJ1-2; D may be TRBD1 (5 bases). The CDR3 contains 13 residues. CDR1 MGHDK and CDR2 SYGVNS come from the germline V gene. The germline V and J ends were trimmed by 2 bases and 6 bases, with 10 bases remaining between them. CDR3 in DNA: TGTGCCAGCAGTGAAAGCGGGGCGAATGGCTACACCTTC. The encoded protein is CASSESGANGYTF.

On this clonotype itself: This sequence may be a read error, since a much larger clone differs from it by one base. The CDR3 sequence: CSARGTGDERYF. Written as DNA, the CDR3 is TGCAGTGCTAGGGGGACAGGGGACGAGCGGTACTTC. The chain recombines TRBV20-1 with TRBJ2-7, with TRBD1 matching 10 bases. The CDR3 is 12 amino acids. Germline V CDR1 and CDR2: DFQATT, SNEGSKA (reference sequence).

This clonotype was seen at least ten times. V is TRBV20-1 and J is TRBJ2-7; 11 positions match TRBD1. The CDR3 spans 11 residues. Germline CDR1 is DFQATT and CDR2 is SNEGSKA (reference sequence). V shed 6 bases and J 9 bases; nucleotides not matched to a gene: 4. CDR3 sequence reads: CSARDRGWQYF. The CDR3 nucleotides are TGCAGTGCAAGGGACAGGGGGTGGCAGTACTTC.

This clonotype was recorded a few times. The V and J genes are TRBV29-1 and TRBJ2-5; 10 nucleotides align to TRBD1. The CDR3 is 16 residues long. CDR1 and CDR2 (germline): SQVTM, ANQGSEA. The V and J ends lost 0 bases and 0 bases, in that order; junction bases with no gene match: 4. For the CDR3, the DNA is TGCAGCGTTGAAGATCTGGGGACAGGGGACCAAGAGACCCAGTACTTC. Its translation is CSVEDLGTGDQETQYF. The entire variable domain, with the rest obtained from reference TRBV29-1 and TRBJ2-5, is as follows: SAVISQKPSRDICQRGTSLTIQCQVDSQVTMMFWYRQQPGQSLTLIATANQGSEATYESGFVIDKFPISRPNLTFSTLTVSNMSPEDSSIYLCSVEDLGTGDQETQYFGPGTRLLVL.

This clonotype was found many times. The rearrangement joins TRBV29-1 to TRBJ2-7; TRBD1 agrees at 8 bases. The CDR3 length is 14 residues. Germline lookup yields CDR1 SQVTM and CDR2 ANQGSEA. The junction had 7 bases not matched to a gene; V was cut back by 6 bases and J by 0 bases. The CDR3 DNA is TGCAGCGTCTCCCGGGACAGGATCTCCTACGAGCAGTACTTC. As protein: CSVSRDRISYEQYF.